This T cell receptor (beta chain) was retrieved from a study of technical replicates of blood from a few donors. Germline CDR1 reads LGHNT; CDR2 reads FRNRAP. With 6 bases clipped from V and 5 bases from J, the junction kept 4 bases outside the gene matches. The CDR3 spans 13 residues. Data came from immunoSEQ multiplex PCR; TCRdb stores just in-frame clones and leaves some out. The data show tens of thousands of clones, roughly 90% seen once. The chain joins TRBV12-5 to TRBJ1-2; 9 bases are shared with TRBD1. Sequencing was carried out using PBMCs. This receptor was obtained from a human donor in good health. Some clones in this sample may be carry-over from other donors' samples. Here the CDR3 reads CASGQGAGYGYTF. The CDR3 region has the DNA TGTGCTAGTGGACAGGGGGCCGGTTATGGCTACACCTTC.